A selection of T cell receptor beta chains follows, all from one sample in a study of Graves' ophthalmopathy and Graves' hyperthyroidism. TCRdb reanalysed the multiplex PCR reads using MiXCR and keeps one entry per CDR3 protein. The sample holds roughly 380,000 distinct CDR3 sequences, 15% seen once. Sequencing input: peripheral blood. The receptors were sampled from a woman aged 18-29 years with stable Graves' hyperthyroidism. Each CDR3 is given with its conserved first and last residue. Each record gives: J gene, D gene, V gene, clone size, CDR3 protein, CDR3 DNA. D genes are given only for firm matches. Size values are once, few and many counts, or a class for expanded clones, and some rows have none.

TRBJ2-4 - TRBV5-1 many CASSARDGSTGDIKYF TGCGCCAGCTCCGCCCGGGACGGATCCACCGGGGACATTAAGTACTTC
TRBJ2-5 - TRBV12-3/TRBV12-4 many CASSWGDGTQYF TGTGCCAGCAGTTGGGGGGATGGGACCCAGTACTTC
TRBJ2-5 TRBD1 TRBV2 few CASSPILLRDSQETQYF TGTGCCAGCAGTCCCATTCTCCTCCGGGACAGCCAAGAGACCCAGTACTTC
TRBJ2-7 - TRBV14 many CASSQGLAWYEQYF TGTGCCAGCAGCCAGGGGCTAGCGTGGTACGAGCAGTACTTC
TRBJ1-1 - TRBV7-2 many CASSLTGRVSTEAFF TGTGCCAGCAGCTTAACAGGAAGGGTGAGCACTGAAGCTTTCTTT
TRBJ1-1 - TRBV6-1 many CASRSRGGTEAFF TGTGCCAGCAGGTCGCGGGGGGGCACTGAAGCTTTCTTT
TRBJ2-5 - TRBV6-2/TRBV6-3 - CASSYSAGTLETQYF TGTGCCAGCAGTTACAGTGCAGGGACGCTAGAGACCCAGTACTTC
TRBJ2-2 - TRBV24-1 many CATSQTDDTGELFF TGTGCCACCAGTCAAACAGACGACACCGGGGAGCTGTTTTTT
TRBJ1-1 TRBD1 TRBV7-7 many CAMRDRGPEYEAFF TGTGCTATGCGGGACAGGGGGCCGGAGTATGAAGCTTTCTTT
TRBJ2-2 - TRBV11-2 - CASSLSRRATGELFF TGTGCCAGCAGCTTATCCCGCAGGGCCACCGGGGAGCTGTTTTTT
TRBJ1-1 - TRBV15 many CATSQDRLHRAFF TGTGCCACCAGCCAGGACAGACTCCACAGAGCTTTCTTT
TRBJ1-2 - TRBV19 many CASSIFGGLDGYTF TGTGCCAGTAGTATTTTCGGGGGGCTTGATGGCTACACCTTC
TRBJ1-2 - TRBV28 many CASSYSLGGARGYTF TGTGCCAGCAGTTACTCCTTGGGGGGCGCTCGTGGCTACACCTTC
TRBJ2-7 TRBD1 TRBV12-3/TRBV12-4 many CASRGSGQAAEQYF TGTGCCAGCAGGGGATCGGGACAGGCGGCCGAGCAGTACTTC
TRBJ2-5 - TRBV3-1 many CASSQVGTQETQYF TGTGCCAGCAGCCAAGTTGGCACCCAAGAGACCCAGTACTTC
TRBJ2-5 - TRBV10-3 few CAISHGQRGTQETQYF TGTGCCATCAGTCACGGACAGAGGGGAACCCAAGAGACCCAGTACTTC
TRBJ1-1 - TRBV24-1 - CATSEGLNTEAFF TGTGCCACCAGTGAGGGATTGAACACTGAAGCTTTCTTT
TRBJ1-2 - TRBV4-2 few CASSQDWQGYDGYTF TGTGCCAGCAGCCAAGATTGGCAGGGGTACGATGGCTACACCTTC
TRBJ2-7 TRBD2 TRBV25-1 - CASSEGIGVAGFYEQYF TGTGCCAGCAGTGAAGGTATTGGAGTAGCGGGGTTCTACGAGCAGTACTTC
TRBJ2-5 - TRBV6-2/TRBV6-3 many CASSYYQETQYF TGTGCCAGCAGTTATTACCAAGAGACCCAGTACTTC